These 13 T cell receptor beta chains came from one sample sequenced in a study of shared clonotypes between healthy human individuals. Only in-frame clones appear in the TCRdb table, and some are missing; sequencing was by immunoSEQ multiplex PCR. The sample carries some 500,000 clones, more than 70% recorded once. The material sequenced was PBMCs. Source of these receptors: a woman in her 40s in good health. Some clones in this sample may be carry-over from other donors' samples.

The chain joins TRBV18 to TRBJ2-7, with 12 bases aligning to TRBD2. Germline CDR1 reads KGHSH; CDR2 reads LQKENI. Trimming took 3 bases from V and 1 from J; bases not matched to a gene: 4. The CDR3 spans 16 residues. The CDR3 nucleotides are TGTGCCAGCTCACCGTCCGGGACTAGCGGGTCCTACGAGCAGTACTTC. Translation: CASSPSGTSGSYEQYF.

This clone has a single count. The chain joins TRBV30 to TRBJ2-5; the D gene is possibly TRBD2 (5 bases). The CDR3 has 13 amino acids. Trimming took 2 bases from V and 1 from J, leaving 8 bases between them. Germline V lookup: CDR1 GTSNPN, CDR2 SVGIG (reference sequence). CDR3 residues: CAWSSGIQETQYF. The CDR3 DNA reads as TGTGCCTGGAGTTCGGGGATCCAAGAGACCCAGTACTTC.

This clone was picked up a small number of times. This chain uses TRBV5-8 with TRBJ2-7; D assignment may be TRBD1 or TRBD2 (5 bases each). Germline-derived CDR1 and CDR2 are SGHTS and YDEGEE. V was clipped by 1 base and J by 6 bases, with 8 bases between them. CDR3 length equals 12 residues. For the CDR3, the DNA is TGTGCCAGCAGCTTGTGGGGGACCGAGCAGTACTTC. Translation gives CASSLWGTEQYF.

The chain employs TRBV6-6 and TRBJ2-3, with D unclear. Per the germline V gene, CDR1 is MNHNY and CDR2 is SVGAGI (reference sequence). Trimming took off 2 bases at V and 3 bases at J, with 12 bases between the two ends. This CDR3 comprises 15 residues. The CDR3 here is CASSYGPQTTDTQYF. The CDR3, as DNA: TGTGCCAGCAGTTACGGTCCGCAAACTACAGATACGCAGTATTTT.

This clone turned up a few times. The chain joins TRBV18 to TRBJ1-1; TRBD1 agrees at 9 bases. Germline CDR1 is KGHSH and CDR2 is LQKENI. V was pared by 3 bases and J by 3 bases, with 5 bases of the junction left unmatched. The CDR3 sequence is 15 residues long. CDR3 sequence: CASSPGQGRDTEAFF. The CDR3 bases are TGTGCCAGCTCACCGGGACAGGGTCGTGACACTGAAGCTTTCTTT.

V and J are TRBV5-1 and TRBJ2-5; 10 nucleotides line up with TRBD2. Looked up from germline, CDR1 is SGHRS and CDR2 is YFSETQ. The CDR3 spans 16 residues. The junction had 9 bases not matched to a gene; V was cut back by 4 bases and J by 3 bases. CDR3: CASSPGALAGEETQYF. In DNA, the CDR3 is TGCGCCAGCAGCCCGGGGGCTCTAGCGGGAGAAGAGACCCAGTACTTC.

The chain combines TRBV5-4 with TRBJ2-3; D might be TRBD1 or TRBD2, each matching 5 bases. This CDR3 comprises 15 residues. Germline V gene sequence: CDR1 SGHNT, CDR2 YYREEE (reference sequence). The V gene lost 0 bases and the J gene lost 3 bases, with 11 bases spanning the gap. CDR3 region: CASSLGGGSTDTQYF. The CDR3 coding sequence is TGTGCCAGCAGCTTGGGTGGGGGATCAACAGATACGCAGTATTTT. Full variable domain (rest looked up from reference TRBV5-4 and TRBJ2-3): ETGVTQSPTHLIKTRGQQVTLRCSSQSGHNTVSWYQQALGQGPQFIFQYYREEENGRGNFPPRFSGLQFPNYSSELNVNALELDDSALYLCASSLGGGSTDTQYFGPGTRLTVL.

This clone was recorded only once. CDR3: CASSQDLIGQSYEQYF. DNA of the CDR3: TGCGCCAGCAGCCAAGATCTCATAGGACAATCCTACGAGCAGTACTTC. The chain has TRBV4-3 and TRBJ2-7; possible D gene TRBD1, 5 bases. Germline assignment: CDR1 LGHNA and CDR2 YSLEER. The CDR3 length is 16 residues. V lost 0 bases and J lost 1, with 13 bases in between.

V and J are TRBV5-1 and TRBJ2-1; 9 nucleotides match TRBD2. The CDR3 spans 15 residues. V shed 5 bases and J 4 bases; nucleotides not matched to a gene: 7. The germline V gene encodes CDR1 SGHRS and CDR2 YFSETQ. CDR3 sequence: CASRREGVAYNEQFF. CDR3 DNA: TGCGCCAGCAGGCGGGAGGGGGTTGCATACAATGAGCAGTTCTTC.

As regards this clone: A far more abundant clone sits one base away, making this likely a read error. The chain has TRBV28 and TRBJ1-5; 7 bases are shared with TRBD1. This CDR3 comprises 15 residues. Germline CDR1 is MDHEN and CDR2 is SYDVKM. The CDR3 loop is CASSTPGQVDQPPHF. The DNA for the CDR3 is TGTGCCAGCAGTACCCCCGGACAGGTCGATCAGCCCCCGCATTTT.

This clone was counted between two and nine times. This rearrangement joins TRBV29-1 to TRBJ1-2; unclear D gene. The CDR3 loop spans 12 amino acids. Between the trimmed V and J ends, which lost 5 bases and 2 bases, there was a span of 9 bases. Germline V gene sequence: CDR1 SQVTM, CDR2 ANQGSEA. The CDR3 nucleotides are TGCAGCGTTTCCCACGTAAACTATGGCTACACCTTC. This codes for CSVSHVNYGYTF. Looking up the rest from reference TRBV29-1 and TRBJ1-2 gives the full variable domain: SAVISQKPSRDICQRGTSLTIQCQVDSQVTMMFWYRQQPGQSLTLIATANQGSEATYESGFVIDKFPISRPNLTFSTLTVSNMSPEDSSIYLCSVSHVNYGYTFGSGTRLTVV.

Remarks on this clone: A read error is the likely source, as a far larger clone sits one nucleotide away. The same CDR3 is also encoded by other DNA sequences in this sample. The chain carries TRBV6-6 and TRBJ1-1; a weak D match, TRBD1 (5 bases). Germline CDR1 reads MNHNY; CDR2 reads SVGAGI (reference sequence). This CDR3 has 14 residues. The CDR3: CASSWVLGVGEAFF. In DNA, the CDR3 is TGCGCCAGCAGTTGGGTACTGGGGGTTGGGGAAGCTTTCTTT.

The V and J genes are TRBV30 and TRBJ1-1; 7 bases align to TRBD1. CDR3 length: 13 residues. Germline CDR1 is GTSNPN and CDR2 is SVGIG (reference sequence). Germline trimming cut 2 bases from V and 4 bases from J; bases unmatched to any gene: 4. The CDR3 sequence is CAWSTTGATEAFF. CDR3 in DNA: TGTGCCTGGAGTACTACAGGGGCCACTGAAGCTTTCTTT.